This paragraph reports one TCR beta chain. The target of this receptor is not known. Within one base of it there is no much larger clone, and no base qualities were kept. The entry originates in a study of blood T cell repertoires in COVID-19 (dated by TCRdb to 2018 to 2020). Regarding the complete study: Samples from collaborators originated in the United States, Italy and Spain and spanned both the acute and convalescent phases of COVID-19. A freely available public database, intended as a resource for researchers studying the immune response to SARS-CoV-2, is where the repertoires were released. The material from the prospective study consisted of cDNA or gDNA derived from T cells, B-cell-depleted T cells, or PBMCs. Samples came from the ongoing ImmuneRACE study (first 160 participants) plus 1,254 subjects from 6 global collaborators. A de-identified subject ID, COVID-19 status, age in years and sex were almost always included in the sample metadata. Where HLA class I and class II types were available, the types were taken from metadata supplied by the sample provider, not from assay-based typing. Subjects who had been exposed to COVID-19, were actively infected with it, or had recovered from it provided the deeply sampled blood TCRbeta repertoires that made up the dataset.

The germline V gene (reference sequence) provides CDR1 MNHNY and CDR2 SVGAGI. Trimming costs V 8 bases and J 7 bases, and their ends lie 9 bases apart. Counted from cysteine to phenylalanine, this CDR3 has 12 amino acids. Solely the CDR3 DNA is kept, with 36 bases framed from the first base. Broad study findings and their caveats: The quantity of clinical and demographic metadata differed by source and by participant and was supplied without curation.

In Seattle, one collaborating source enrolled patients while the infection was active and tracked those patients longitudinally over the course of disease. Collaborating institutions collected whole blood in K2EDTA tubes following their own protocols. Collaborator samples were shipped for TCRbeta analysis as frozen whole blood, isolated PBMCs, or DNA extracted from either sample type. The immunoSEQ Assay, a bias-controlled multiplex PCR, was used to amplify TCRbeta CDR3 regions from genomic DNA. In the original analysis: The number of nucleated cells in each sample was estimated from the amplification of reference gene primers within the assay. Sequence reads were collapsed and filtered to measure the absolute abundance of every unique TCRbeta CDR3 rearrangement. Productive Simpson clonality was computed per sample as the square root of Simpson's diversity index over productive rearrangements. In its TCRdb copy, this immuneACCESS table keeps in-frame sequences only and misses some clones. Where compared with another copy, unresolved V genes explain less than half of these, and the others have no known cause. From that table come the V and J calls and clone size; the DNA was used to work out D and trimming. The sample data list about 160,000 clones, and over 75% of these were observed just once. The top ten clones comprise 13% of the sample.

Here the chain combines TRBV6-6 and TRBJ1-6; no D gene can be assigned with confidence. The specimen was peripheral blood. The clonotype was recovered from a man aged 18 to 30 with COVID-19, enrolled during active disease. The CDR3 is CASVRQNSPLHF. The DNA sequence is TGTGCCAGCGTCAGACAAAATTCACCCCTCCACTTT.